This TCR beta chain was found in a study of shared clonotypes between healthy human individuals. Background on the study: Donors were a couple of women and a few men aged 18 to 49. Study results and limitations: The study found lower generation probabilities in non-shared clonotypes than in those shared by all four donors. Rarefaction curves obtained for sorted subsets showed sequencing incomplete despite large depth.

Generated by immunoSEQ multiplex PCR, the TCRdb table keeps only in-frame clones and is missing some. The sample holds around 2.3 million clones; nearly 97% are singletons and the top ten take around 0.13%. The authors divided CD4+ cells into CD45RA+ naive and CD45RA-negative memory subsets. With 4 bases removed from V and 10 bases from J, the gap between germline ends came to 17 bases. This CDR3 is built from 15 residues. Germline V gene lookup returns CDR1 MNHEY and CDR2 SVGAGI. With respect to this clone: The antigen is undetermined.

The receptor was derived from a man aged 18 to 29 in good health. The chain employs TRBV6-5 and TRBJ1-6; tentative D call: TRBD1 (5 bases). The sequencing sample was made of naive CD4+ T cells sorted from blood. The sample's subset: CD45RA+ positively selected. The CDR3 nucleotides are TGTGCCAGCAGTTGGGGGGACGGGCGGCGGTCACCCCTCCACTTT. It yields the protein CASSWGDGRRSPLHF.